This T cell receptor beta chain was captured in a study of cytomegalovirus exposure and HLA in healthy donors (dated by TCRdb to about 2017). About the full investigation: In an earlier analysis of around 540 of the donors, 276 Gb of sequence data and 117 million unique TCR beta sequences from 150 million to 200 million T cells were reported. An early release covering roughly 600 HLA-typed donors comprised about 320 gigabases of sequencing data and around 85 million unique TCR sequences. Of the 350 to 450 genotyped donors, roughly 80% were placed in the genetic ancestry cluster associated with self-reported Caucasian donors. The aim of the study was to test whether cataloging public T cell receptors could identify signatures of past pathogen exposure. The study profiled the T cell repertoires of under 850 subjects by immunosequencing and related them to cytomegalovirus serostatus. A separate validation cohort of approximately 130 different subjects was used in addition to the approximately 700-subject first cohort. To predict cytomegalovirus infection status, the study brought together high-throughput TCR immunosequencing, statistical association of individual TCRs with disease status, and machine learning. In a later analysis, previously published TCR beta repertoires from 600 to 850 donors were re-analyzed and high-resolution HLA genotyping was added so that TCR occurrence patterns could be studied. Rather than drawing on any new phenotypic data, the later analysis identified candidate immune exposures from TCR beta sequences and the way those sequences occurred across donors. An earlier analysis of approximately 500 of the donors applied high-throughput TCR beta sequencing to assess whether each TCR beta V gene segment acted as functional or pseudogenic. Donor age, sex, ethnicity and CMV serostatus were collected together with the repertoire data. A later genetic analysis used genome-wide SNP genotypes for about 55% of the 666 donors, treating that subset as a discovery cohort. Every repertoire in the discovery cohort had been generated on one and the same sequencing platform. HLA typing included class I and class II loci at four-digit resolution. The number of typed donors differed by locus: 629-630 for A, B, C, DRB1 and DQB1; some 540 for DQA1; roughly 600 for DPA1; and 400 to 480 for DPB1. Several DR-DQ haplotypes were handled as single units for association and clustering, since linkage in the cohort was strong. Among about 390 genotyped donors of the cohort, an average of about 240,000 unique TCR beta nucleotide sequences were sequenced per donor, roughly 20% of them non-productive. General study outcomes and caveats: Some IMGT-functional V segments, including TRBV6-2 and TRBV6-3, could not be told apart with the 87-base-pair reads, so those segments were excluded. Strong co-occurrence of HLA alleles, especially DR and DQ, made assigning TCR associations to individual alleles difficult. A later analysis found that most CMV-associated TCR beta chains appeared HLA-restricted, with HLA associations seemingly driven largely by CMV exposure. A later genetic analysis reported fewer N-insertions in productive TCRs among donors in an Asian-associated ancestry cluster than the approximately 700-donor mean. A total of 164 TCR beta chains were listed by the study as associated with cytomegalovirus. A further reported finding was that TCR beta sequences accurately predicted the HLA-A and HLA-B alleles for most subjects in the first cohort. In a later analysis, the rate of TCR association differed among HLA loci, with DRB1 alleles having the most associated TCRs and HLA-C alleles having the fewest. Because counts were too low, more than 15 rarely observed V segments, including chromosome 9 orphons, were excluded from the earlier analysis of 587 of the donors. CMV serostatus was the only immune exposure information available for the cohort. Three of the identified cytomegalovirus-associated TCR beta chains were confirmed in vitro to be specific for cytomegalovirus antigens. The cohort was sequenced for TCR beta chains only, and without alpha or paired-chain data the features that could be detected were limited. It was suggested by the authors that the approach could potentially be generalized to other disease states and immunological phenotypes. Correlated functional status among segregating V segments might be attributable to linkage disequilibrium, but an unknown experimental factor could not be ruled out. Sequencing depth was assumed to be roughly uniform across donors in the presence/absence analyses, though that assumption may not hold. Cytomegalovirus status was reported to be diagnosed by the classifier with high specificity and sensitivity in both the original and validation cohorts. Most TCR sequences were seen in very few donors, while some public TCRs were found in many individuals. In an earlier analysis of around 600 of the donors, most TCR beta V segments appeared in productive rearrangements about 90% or about 30% of the time, broadly matching IMGT annotations. The sequencing pipeline was judged likely to have produced a cluster of highly shared sequence variants as a technical artifact. A later analysis associated about 16,000 TCR beta sequences with specific HLA alleles at a false discovery rate of 0.05. Because HLA typing was missing for some donors at each locus, association tests included only the typed subset. V-gene and J-gene trimming of TCR beta chains was associated with a missense DCLRE1C variant in a later genetic analysis, and the association was replicated in an independent cohort. Several of the top co-occurrence clusters appeared to be linked to parvovirus B19, influenza, CMV and Epstein-Barr virus, according to a later analysis. A later analysis found that HLA-associated TCR beta chains were more clonally expanded and had lower generation probabilities than equally common non-associated chains.

The cohort comprised under 700 healthy bone marrow donors. At the time of sampling, all cohort members were nominally healthy, though unrecorded immune exposures were likely present. CMV serostatus was recorded as positive for 250 to 300 and negative for about half of the 666 cohort members, whereas no CMV serostatus was recorded for the donor in question. Every donor gave a peripheral blood sample, and the peripheral blood mononuclear cells from that sample were used for TCR beta sequencing. Genomic DNA extraction from the blood cell samples was performed with the Qiagen DNeasy Blood Extraction Kit. CDR3 length: 16 amino acids, cysteine to phenylalanine. The sequence is cut down to CDR3 DNA, 48 bases in frame from base 1. The germline V gene yields LGHNA for CDR1 and YSLEER for CDR2. V is cut by 0 bases and J by 6 bases, and the space between the germline ends is 14 bases. Libraries were constructed by the immunoSEQ multiplex PCR assay. For the multiplex PCR, a mixture combining 60 forward primers for TCR Vbeta segments and 13 reverse primers for TCR Jbeta segments was used. The CDR3 region of rearranged TCR beta genes was amplified from genomic DNA by a multiplex PCR assay. The amplified TCR beta libraries were sequenced on the Illumina HiSeq System as 87-base-pair reads. The study's own analysis went as follows. In a later analysis, tens of millions of unique TCR beta chains were counted across the 500 to 850 repertoires, and roughly 11 million of these chains were shared by at least two donors. Raw reads were error-corrected and collapsed into unique sequences by a nearest-neighbor algorithm in which closely related sequences were merged to remove PCR and sequencing errors. Alignment of CDR3 sequences to IMGT reference sequences was used to assign V, D and J gene segments. Each retained sequence needed at least a six-nucleotide match to both a V gene segment and a J gene segment. Rearrangements were classified as productive when the CDR3 lacked stop codons and remained in frame with V and J, and all other rearrangements were classified as non-productive. CDR3 was defined by IMGT convention, running from the second conserved V-encoded cysteine to the conserved J-encoded phenylalanine. Sequences without an unambiguous match to a single V gene segment were excluded from the earlier analysis of over 500 of the donors. An earlier analysis of about 600 of the donors called V segments functional above 56.7% productive rearrangements and segregating when the between-donor standard deviation exceeded 5%. A statistical classification framework was developed to diagnose cytomegalovirus status using the catalog of TCR beta chain sequences. V and J gene assignment, in a later analysis, came from comparing TCR nucleotide sequences with IMGT/GENE-DB human TR gene sequences. In a later analysis, CDR3 sequences and most-parsimonious VDJ recombination scenarios were assigned using the TCRdist pipeline. In a later analysis, every TCR beta chain was defined by the combination of its CDR3 amino acid sequence and its V-gene family, and reads without a unique V-gene family were dropped. To address suspected cross-contamination and a sequencing artifact, a later analysis removed approximately 590 highly shared, low-generation-probability nucleotide sequences. For each public chain, a later analysis derived a clonal expansion index from normalized ranks of inferred template counts within each repertoire. In a later analysis, generation probabilities were computed using a VDJ recombination model fitted to out-of-frame rearrangements, and the results were checked against IGoR. Hypergeometric tests were used in a later analysis to score TCR-TCR, TCR-HLA and TCR-CMV co-occurrence, with a repertoire-size bias correction applied to the TCR pairs. In a later analysis, false discovery rates were estimated by permuting HLA or CMV assignments 20 times. In a later analysis, co-occurring TCRs were grouped using DBSCAN, and TCRdist sequence similarity was added for clustering within HLA-allele-positive subsets. Repertoires with fewer than 30,000 or more than 120,000 public chains, plus five repertoires with anomalous nucleotide sharing, were excluded from co-occurrence clustering. TCRdb limited this immuneACCESS table to in-frame rearrangements with V and J called. A share of clones is missing; checked studies link under half to unresolved V genes, and the rest is unexplained. The V and J calls and clone size were taken over from that table, and D and trimming were inferred from the DNA. The sample contains some 45,000 clones, about 47% of them found a single time. The leading ten clones occupy 9.5% to 13% of the sample.

Regarding this clone: Its cognate antigen has yet to be identified. There are no base qualities to consult, and no much larger clone falls within one base.

The clonotype was recovered from a human donor in good health. Sequencing was performed on PBMCs. The chain was built from TRBV4-3 and TRBJ1-4; D gene: possibly TRBD1, on 6 matching bases. The nucleotide sequence is given as TGCGCCAGCAGCCAAGATATGGGGGCTCATGATGAAAAACTGTTTTTT. Translated, it gives CASSQDMGAHDEKLFF.